This TCR beta chain derives from a study of cytomegalovirus exposure and HLA in healthy donors. Overall study findings and caveats: The study carried out a later analysis of TCR beta sequences. It associated around 17,000 of them with specific HLA alleles at a false discovery rate of 0.05.

On this clone itself: The target antigen is unknown.

The PCR ran on 60 Vbeta and 13 Jbeta primers. Sequencing was performed with immunoSEQ multiplex PCR; in TCRdb, only in-frame clones are kept and a portion is missing. Counted here are some 180,000 clones, around 81% occurring once; the ten biggest clones make up less than 2%. V shed 6 bases and J 2 bases; nucleotides not matched to a gene: 11. The V gene's germline CDR1 is MDHEN and CDR2 SYDVKM. CDR3 size: 16 residues. Donors sampled were nominally healthy, though unrecorded immune exposures were likely. The clonotype was recovered from a man aged 25-40 years in good health and CMV-seronegative. Sequenced: PBMCs. The V gene is TRBV28, the J gene TRBJ1-1; 8 bases map to TRBD1. CDR3 region: CASRGTGDVPNTEAFF. DNA of the CDR3: TGTGCCAGCAGAGGGACAGGTGATGTCCCTAACACTGAAGCTTTCTTT. Drawing the rest from reference TRBV28 and TRBJ1-1, the complete variable domain is DVKVTQSSRYLVKRTGEKVFLECVQDMDHENMFWYRQDPGLGLRLIYFSYDVKMKEKGDIPEGYSVSREKKERFSLILESASTNQTSMYLCASRGTGDVPNTEAFFGQGTRLTVV.